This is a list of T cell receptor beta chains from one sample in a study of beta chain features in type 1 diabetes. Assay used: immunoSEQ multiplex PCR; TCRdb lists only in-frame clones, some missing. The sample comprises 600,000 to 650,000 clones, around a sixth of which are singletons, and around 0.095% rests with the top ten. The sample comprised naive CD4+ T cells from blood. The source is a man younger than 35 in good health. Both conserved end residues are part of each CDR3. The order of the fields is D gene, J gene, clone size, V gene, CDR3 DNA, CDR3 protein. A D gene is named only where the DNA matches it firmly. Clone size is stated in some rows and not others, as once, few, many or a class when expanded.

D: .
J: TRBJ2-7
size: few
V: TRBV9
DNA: TGTGCCAGCAGCGATGACCCTCGGGACGGGCAGTACTTC
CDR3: CASSDDPRDGQYF

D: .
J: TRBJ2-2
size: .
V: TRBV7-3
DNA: TGTGCCAGCAGCCTCCGGAGCCGTAACACCGGGGAGCTGTTTTTT
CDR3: CASSLRSRNTGELFF

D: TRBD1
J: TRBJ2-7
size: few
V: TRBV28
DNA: TGTGCCAGCAGTGAAGGGACAGTCCGTTCCTACGAGCAGTACTTC
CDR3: CASSEGTVRSYEQYF

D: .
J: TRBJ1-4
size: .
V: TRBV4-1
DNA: TGCGCCAGCAGCCAATTTCAGTCAACTAATGAAAAACTGTTTTTT
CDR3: CASSQFQSTNEKLFF

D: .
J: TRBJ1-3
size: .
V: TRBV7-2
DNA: TGTGCCAGCAGCTTGACTGGAAACACCATATATTTT
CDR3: CASSLTGNTIYF

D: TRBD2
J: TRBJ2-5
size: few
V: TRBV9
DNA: TGTGCCAGCAGCGTAGGGTCTAGCGGGGGGTACCAAGAGACCCAGTACTTC
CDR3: CASSVGSSGGYQETQYF

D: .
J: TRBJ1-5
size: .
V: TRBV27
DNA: TGTGCCAGCAGTCCCTACCAGGGCCCTAGCAATCAGCCCCAGCATTTT
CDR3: CASSPYQGPSNQPQHF

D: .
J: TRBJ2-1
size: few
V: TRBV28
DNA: TGTGCCAGCTCAGGCGGGACCGCGGACAATGAGCAGTTCTTC
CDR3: CASSGGTADNEQFF

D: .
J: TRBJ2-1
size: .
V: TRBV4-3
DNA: TGCGCCAGCAGCCTCGGAGCCGGGACACCGTACAATGAGCAGTTCTTC
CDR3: CASSLGAGTPYNEQFF

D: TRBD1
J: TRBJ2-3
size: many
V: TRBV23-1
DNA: TGCGCCAGCAGTCCCCTTTGCGGGACAGGGAGCACAGATACGCAGTATTTT
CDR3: CASSPLCGTGSTDTQYF

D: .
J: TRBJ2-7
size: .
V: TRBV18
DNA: TGTGCCAGCTCACCCCCGCAACAGACTACTAGGAGCTCCTACGAGCAGTACTTC
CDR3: CASSPPQQTTRSSYEQYF

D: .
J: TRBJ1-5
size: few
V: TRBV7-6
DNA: TGTGCCAGCAGCCCTTCCTCGGATCAGCCCCAGCATTTT
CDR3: CASSPSSDQPQHF

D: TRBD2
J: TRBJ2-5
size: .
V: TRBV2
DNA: TGTGCCAGCAAAGCGGGGACCGCAGGGACCCAGTACTTC
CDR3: CASKAGTAGTQYF

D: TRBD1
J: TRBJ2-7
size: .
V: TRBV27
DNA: TGTGCCAGCAGTTTAATACTGGACAGGGGCTACGAGCAGTACTTC
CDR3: CASSLILDRGYEQYF

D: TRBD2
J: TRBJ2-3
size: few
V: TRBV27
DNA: TGTGCCAGCAGTTTACAAGTTGGGACTAGCTTTACGCAGTATTTT
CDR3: CASSLQVGTSFTQYF

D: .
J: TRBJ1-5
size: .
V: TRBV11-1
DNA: TGTGCCAGCAGCTTAGCCAGGGGCCAGCCCCAGCATTTT
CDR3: CASSLARGQPQHF

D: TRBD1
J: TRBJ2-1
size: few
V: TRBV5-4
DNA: TGTGCCAGCAGCCGCTGGACAGGGGGCAATGAGCAGTTCTTC
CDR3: CASSRWTGGNEQFF

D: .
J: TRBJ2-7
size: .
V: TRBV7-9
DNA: TGTGCCAGCAGCTTAGCTCGGCAGGGGAGCGAGCAGTACTTC
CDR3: CASSLARQGSEQYF

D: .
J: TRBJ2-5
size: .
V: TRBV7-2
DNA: TGTGCCAGCAGCCTGCGAAGGGTAGCAGAGACCCAGTACTTC
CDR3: CASSLRRVAETQYF

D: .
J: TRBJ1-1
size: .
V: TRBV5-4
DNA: TGTGCCAGCAGCTCCACCCTACAGGGTTTCGACACTGAAGCTTTCTTT
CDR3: CASSSTLQGFDTEAFF